The 19 T cell receptor beta chains in this list originate from one sample, sequenced in a study of cytomegalovirus exposure and HLA in healthy donors. A multiplex PCR was run with 60 Vbeta primers and 13 Jbeta primers. Clones were sequenced by immunoSEQ multiplex PCR, and TCRdb holds only the in-frame ones, with some missing. Of some 110,000 clones listed, approximately 78% were seen once; the top ten hold 0.85% to 1.4%. Sequenced sample: PBMCs. These receptors were collected from a woman in her 30s in good health and CMV-seronegative.

This chain connects TRBV7-6 to TRBJ1-3; a possible D gene is TRBD1 (5 bases). Trimming stripped 2 bases from V and 2 bases from J, with 13 bases between. The CDR3 covers 16 residues. Per the germline V gene, CDR1 is SGHVS and CDR2 is FNYEAQ. In nucleotides, the CDR3 is TGTGCCAGCAGCTTATTGTACCAAGGGGCTGGAAACACCATATATTTT. It codes for CASSLLYQGAGNTIYF.

CDR3 nucleotides: TGTGCCGGAGGTGGGGAGTATCCCGAGCAGTACTTC. This codes for CAGGGEYPEQYF. The chain combines TRBV2 with TRBJ2-7; D may be TRBD2 (5 bases). The CDR3 spans 12 residues. Germline V gene lookup returns CDR1 SNHLY and CDR2 FYNNEI. The ends were cut back, 11 bases at V and 6 bases at J, with 17 bases in the middle.

This chain links TRBV27 with TRBJ1-2; no firm D call. In germline, CDR1 is MNHEY, CDR2 SMNVEV (reference sequence). There are 13 residues in the CDR3. V was shortened by 5 bases and J by 8 bases, with 15 bases between the two germline ends. This chain's CDR3 is CASSIGARGGYTF. The CDR3 DNA follows: TGTGCCAGCAGTATTGGAGCCCGCGGCGGCTACACCTTC.

The table lists this clone with a few counts. This chain connects TRBV30 to TRBJ2-1; perhaps TRBD1 as D (7 bases). Trimming pared 4 bases from V and 9 bases from J, leaving 13 bases between. CDR1 GTSNPN and CDR2 SVGIG come from the germline V gene (reference sequence). The length of the CDR3 is 12 residues. The CDR3 DNA reads TGTGCCTGGACCCAGGGGGAGGCTGAGCAGTTCTTC. Translated, it gives CAWTQGEAEQFF.

The V call is TRBV19, the J call TRBJ1-6; D possibly corresponds to TRBD1 (6 bases). This CDR3 region has 15 residues. CDR1 is LNHDA, CDR2 SQIVND, per germline (reference sequence). The germline V and J ends were trimmed by 7 bases and 4 bases, with 14 bases remaining between them. The CDR3 is CASTHRGGYNSPLHF. The CDR3 DNA is TGTGCCAGTACCCACCGAGGGGGATATAATTCACCCCTCCACTTT.

The chain recombines TRBV10-3 with TRBJ2-7, with TRBD1 matching 10 bases. J gave up 1 base and V 3 bases, and 3 bases lay outside the gene matches. The CDR3 totals 15 residues. Germline V lookup: CDR1 ENHRY, CDR2 SYGVKD. Here the CDR3 DNA reads TGTGCCATCAGTGAATGGACAGGGGGGTCCTACGAGCAGTACTTC. Translating gives CAISEWTGGSYEQYF.

This chain links TRBV5-1 with TRBJ1-1; 8 positions match TRBD1. After removal of 4 bases from V and 1 base from J, the junction contained 9 bases not matched to a gene. CDR3 length equals 16 residues. The germline CDR1 and CDR2 sequences are SGHRS and YFSETQ. As DNA, the CDR3 is TGCGCCAGCAGCACCGGACAGGGAAGAACGAACACTGAAGCTTTCTTT. It translates to CASSTGQGRTNTEAFF.

V is TRBV7-2 and J is TRBJ2-1; TRBD1 is a possible D gene (5 bases). The ends were cut back, 1 base at V and 2 bases at J, with 9 bases in the middle. There are 15 residues in the CDR3. Germline CDR1 SGHTA, CDR2 FQGNSA. DNA for the CDR3: TGTGCCAGCAGCTTAGGCAGGGTCGCCTACAATGAGCAGTTCTTC. Translated: CASSLGRVAYNEQFF.

The chain employs TRBV5-4 and TRBJ2-1; TRBD1 matches at 12 bases. The CDR3 consists of 16 residues. Germline CDR1 reads SGHNT; CDR2 reads YYREEE (reference sequence). V was pared by 4 bases and J by 8 bases, with 10 bases of the junction left unmatched. The CDR3 region has the DNA TGTGCCAGCAGCCCACGTCCCGGGACAGGGGGCCATGAGCAGTTCTTC. It codes for CASSPRPGTGGHEQFF.

This clone was counted between two and nine times. The V gene is TRBV9, the J gene TRBJ2-2; D may be TRBD1 (7 bases). The V end lost 3 bases, the J end lost 0 bases, and 12 bases lay between the germline ends. From germline, CDR1 is SGDLS and CDR2 YYNGEE. The CDR3 extends over 16 amino acids. The DNA of the CDR3 is TGTGCCAGCAGCGCCAGGGGGGTCCCGAACACCGGGGAGCTGTTTTTT. Amino acids: CASSARGVPNTGELFF.

The chain has TRBV4-3 and TRBJ2-1, with a tentative D call TRBD2 (6 bases). Germline lookup yields CDR1 LGHNA and CDR2 YSLEER. Deletions cut 4 bases from V and 2 bases from J, with 18 bases between. The CDR3 has 17 residues. Here the CDR3 reads CASSPGRGRAPYNEQFF. The CDR3 coding sequence is TGCGCCAGCAGCCCGGGGCGGGGCAGGGCCCCCTACAATGAGCAGTTCTTC.

V and J are TRBV30 and TRBJ2-5, with 7 bases identical to TRBD2. The CDR3 is 12 residues long. Germline loops: CDR1 GTSNPN, CDR2 SVGIG (reference sequence). V lost 6 bases and J lost 7; bases outside the gene matches: 8. The CDR3 spells CACGTTLWTQYF. In nucleotides, the CDR3 is TGTGCCTGCGGGACTACTCTTTGGACCCAGTACTTC.

The chain links TRBV29-1 to TRBJ2-5; TRBD2 matches 8 bases. The CDR3 is 14 residues long. The trim removed 7 bases at V and 2 bases at J, leaving 9 bases unmatched. Germline-derived CDR1 and CDR2 are SQVTM and ANQGSEA. The CDR3 loop reads CSGAGQRGQETQYF. The CDR3 coding sequence is TGCAGCGGCGCTGGACAGCGGGGGCAAGAGACCCAGTACTTC.

This chain links TRBV6-1 with TRBJ2-7, with TRBD1 identical over 9 bases. Looked up from germline, CDR1 is MNHNS and CDR2 is SASEGT. V gave up 2 bases and J gave up 4 bases; unmatched junction bases: 6. This CDR3 comprises 15 residues. The CDR3 bases are TGTGCCAGCAGTGAAACCGGGACAGGGTTTTACGAGCAGTACTTC. Translation: CASSETGTGFYEQYF.

This chain uses TRBV19 with TRBJ1-1; perhaps TRBD1 as D (6 bases). This CDR3 comprises 15 residues. V was shortened by 7 bases and J by 0 bases, with 15 bases between the two germline ends. Germline CDR1 reads LNHDA; CDR2 reads SQIVND (reference sequence). The CDR3 region has the DNA TGTGCCAGTATGAGGACAGACTCCATGAACACTGAAGCTTTCTTT. Protein: CASMRTDSMNTEAFF. Supplemented by reference TRBV19 and TRBJ1-1, the full variable domain reads DGGITQSPKYLFRKEGQNVTLSCEQNLNHDAMYWYRQDPGQGLRLIYYSQIVNDFQKGDIAEGYSVSREKKESFPLTVTSAQKNPTAFYLCASMRTDSMNTEAFFGQGTRLTVV.

The chain links TRBV7-2 to TRBJ1-5, with D possibly TRBD1 on 6 matching bases. Germline V gene sequence: CDR1 SGHTA, CDR2 FQGNSA. V lost 5 bases and J 1 base, leaving 12 bases between the germline ends. The length of the CDR3 is 15 residues. The CDR3 coding sequence is TGTGCCAGCAGCGTTGACCAGGGGAGCAATCAGCCCCAGCATTTT. Translation: CASSVDQGSNQPQHF.

In DNA, the CDR3 is TGTGCCAGCAGCTCGACTAGCGGGGGGGGATACAATGAGCAGTTCTTC. It translates to CASSSTSGGGYNEQFF. The chain has TRBV5-6 and TRBJ2-1; 14 nucleotides line up with TRBD2. Looked up from germline, CDR1 is SGHDT and CDR2 is YYEEEE. The CDR3 is 16 amino acids. V gave up 3 bases and J gave up 4 bases; unmatched junction bases: 3.

J is TRBJ2-3 and V is TRBV29-1; 9 bases are shared with TRBD2. CDR1 is SQVTM, CDR2 ANQGSEA, per germline. After removal of 5 bases from V and 2 bases from J, the junction contained 2 bases not matched to a gene. The CDR3 contains 13 residues. Written as DNA, the CDR3 is TGCAGCGTTATAGCGGGGGCCACAGATACGCAGTATTTT. Translated: CSVIAGATDTQYF.

CDR3 in DNA: TGTGCCAGCAGCTCTCACAGGGGACGGGTCCCTAACTATGGCTACACCTTC. This gives the protein CASSSHRGRVPNYGYTF. V and J are TRBV5-6 and TRBJ1-2, with 7 bases lining up with TRBD1. The CDR3 has 17 amino acids. Trimming took 3 bases from V and 0 from J; bases not matched to a gene: 11. Looked up from germline, CDR1 is SGHDT and CDR2 is YYEEEE.